This TCR beta chain was documented in a study of shared clonotypes between healthy human individuals. Study background: Three plates each covered CD4 naive and memory; CD8 naive two, CD8 memory one.

Using immunoSEQ multiplex PCR, the repertoire was profiled, and TCRdb retains in-frame clones only, with some absent. The table shows around 1,900,000 clones, with around 93% occurring only once. Germline-derived CDR1 and CDR2 are ENHRY and SYGVKD. CDR3 length: 13 residues. V dropped 6 bases and J dropped 0 bases, with 8 bases sitting between them. Naive CD8 cells lacked CD45RO and underwent positive selection for CCR7, leaving out terminally differentiated effector memory CD45RA+ cells. Adult Caucasians living in Nashville, Tennessee made up all of the donors. The chain is built from TRBV10-3 and TRBJ1-1; D gene ambiguous. This TCR was sampled from a man aged 18 to 35 in good health. Some clones in this sample may be carry-over from other donors' samples. The specimen was naive CD8+ T cells from PBMCs. In DNA, the CDR3 is TGTGCCATCAGGGCTCCGCTGAACACTGAAGCTTTCTTT. This gives the protein CAIRAPLNTEAFF.